Here is one TCR beta chain with its context. Its matching antigen is unknown. The record originates from a study of shared clonotypes between healthy human individuals. Study observations and caveats: When naive CD4 clonotypes were compared across a handful of donors, about 4.8% were shared. What naive subsets generally showed was a larger estimated richness than memory subsets showed.

The CDR3 contains 17 residues. The germline V gene encodes CDR1 LGHNA and CDR2 YSLEER. V shed 0 bases and J 5 bases; nucleotides not matched to a gene: 11. Sequencing was performed with immunoSEQ multiplex PCR; in TCRdb, only in-frame clones are kept and a portion is missing. The sample carries 1,500,000 or so clones, 95% to 97% recorded once. Sequenced sample: naive CD4+ T cells sorted from blood. Subset here: CD45RA+ positively selected. This clonotype was obtained from a man between 25 and 39 years old in good health. The chain recombines TRBV4-3 with TRBJ2-5; 8 bases agree with TRBD2. The CDR3 DNA sequence: TGCGCCAGCAGCCAAGATGGTAGCGGGGTGGGTGTGGAGACCCAGTACTTC. Its translation is CASSQDGSGVGVETQYF.